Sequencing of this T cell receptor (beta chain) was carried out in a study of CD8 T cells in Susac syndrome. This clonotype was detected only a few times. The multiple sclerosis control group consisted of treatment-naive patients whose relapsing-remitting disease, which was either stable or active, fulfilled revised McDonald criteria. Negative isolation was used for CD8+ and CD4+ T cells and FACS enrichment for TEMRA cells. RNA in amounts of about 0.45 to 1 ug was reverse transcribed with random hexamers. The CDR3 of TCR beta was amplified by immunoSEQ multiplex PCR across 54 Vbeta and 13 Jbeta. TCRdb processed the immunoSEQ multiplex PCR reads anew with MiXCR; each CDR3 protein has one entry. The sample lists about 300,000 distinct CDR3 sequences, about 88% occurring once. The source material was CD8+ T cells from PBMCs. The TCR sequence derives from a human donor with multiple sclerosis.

DNA of the CDR3: TGTGCCAGCAGTTACTCTCGGGATTCCCACACTGAAGCTTTCTTT. Protein sequence: CASSYSRDSHTEAFF. V gene TRBV6-5 combines with J gene TRBJ1-1; unclear D gene. The germline V gene encodes CDR1 MNHEY and CDR2 SVGAGI. Between the trimmed V and J ends, which lost 0 bases and 3 bases, there was a span of 11 bases. The CDR3 loop spans 15 amino acids.